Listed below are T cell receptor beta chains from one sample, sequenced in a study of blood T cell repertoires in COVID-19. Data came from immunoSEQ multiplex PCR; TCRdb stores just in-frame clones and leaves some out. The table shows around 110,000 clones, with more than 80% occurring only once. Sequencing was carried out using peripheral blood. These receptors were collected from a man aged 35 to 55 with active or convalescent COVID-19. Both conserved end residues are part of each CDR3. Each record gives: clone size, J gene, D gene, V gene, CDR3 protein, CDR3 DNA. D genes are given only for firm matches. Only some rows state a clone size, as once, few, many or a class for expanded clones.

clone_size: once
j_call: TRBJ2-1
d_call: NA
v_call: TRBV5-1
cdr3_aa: CASKRGQNNEQFF
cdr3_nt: TGCGCCAGCAAAAGAGGACAGAACAATGAGCAGTTCTTC

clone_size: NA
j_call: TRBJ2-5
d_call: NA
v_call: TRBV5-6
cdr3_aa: CASSQTGAETQYF
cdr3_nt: TGTGCCAGCAGCCAGACTGGGGCTGAGACCCAGTACTTC

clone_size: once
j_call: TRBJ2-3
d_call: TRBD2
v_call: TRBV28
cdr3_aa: CASRGTSGGRTDTQYF
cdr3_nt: TGTGCCAGCCGTGGGACTAGCGGCGGGCGCACAGATACGCAGTATTTT

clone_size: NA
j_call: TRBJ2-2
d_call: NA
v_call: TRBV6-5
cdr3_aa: CASSYRRTDTGELFF
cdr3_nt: TGTGCCAGCAGTTACAGAAGGACTGACACCGGGGAGCTGTTTTTT

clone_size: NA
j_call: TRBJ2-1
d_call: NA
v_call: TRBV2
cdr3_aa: CARRPQTSSYNEQFF
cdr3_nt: TGTGCCAGAAGGCCACAGACTAGCTCCTACAATGAGCAGTTCTTC

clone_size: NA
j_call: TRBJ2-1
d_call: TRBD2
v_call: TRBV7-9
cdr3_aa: CASTLWGQGSGGPPSSYNEQFF
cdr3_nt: TGTGCCAGCACCCTTTGGGGCCAGGGATCGGGGGGACCCCCTAGCTCCTACAATGAGCAGTTCTTC

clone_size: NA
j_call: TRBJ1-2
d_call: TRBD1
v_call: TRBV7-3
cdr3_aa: CASSLQTGEGYTF
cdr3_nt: TGTGCCAGCAGCTTACAAACAGGGGAAGGCTACACCTTC

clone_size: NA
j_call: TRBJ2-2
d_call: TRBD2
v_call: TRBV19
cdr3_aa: CASNPLAGVTGELFF
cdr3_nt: TGTGCCAGTAACCCACTAGCGGGAGTGACCGGGGAGCTGTTTTTT

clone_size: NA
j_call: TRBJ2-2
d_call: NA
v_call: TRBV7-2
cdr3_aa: CASSLYNSGELFF
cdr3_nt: TGTGCCAGCAGCTTATACAATTCCGGGGAGCTGTTTTTT

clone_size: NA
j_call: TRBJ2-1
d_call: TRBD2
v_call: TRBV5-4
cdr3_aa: CASSLGGSVSYNEQFF
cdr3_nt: TGTGCCAGCAGCTTGGGCGGGAGCGTCTCCTACAATGAGCAGTTCTTC

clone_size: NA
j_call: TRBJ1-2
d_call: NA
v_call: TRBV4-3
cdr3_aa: CASSQEKGNYGYTF
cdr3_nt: TGCGCCAGCAGCCAAGAGAAGGGGAACTATGGCTACACCTTC

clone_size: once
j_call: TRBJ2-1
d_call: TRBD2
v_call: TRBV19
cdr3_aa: CASSIYSGRLSEQFF
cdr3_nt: TGTGCCAGTAGTATATATAGCGGGAGATTGAGTGAGCAGTTCTTC

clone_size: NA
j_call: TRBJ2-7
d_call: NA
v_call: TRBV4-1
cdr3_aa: CASSQGSGSYEQYF
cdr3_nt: TGCGCCAGCAGCCAAGGGAGCGGCAGCTACGAGCAGTACTTC

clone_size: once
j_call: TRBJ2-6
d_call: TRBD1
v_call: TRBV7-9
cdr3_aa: CASSPTPGGKAGANVLTF
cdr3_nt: TGTGCCAGCAGCCCGACCCCAGGGGGCAAGGCTGGGGCCAACGTCCTGACTTTC

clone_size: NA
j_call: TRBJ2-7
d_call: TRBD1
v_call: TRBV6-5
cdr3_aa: CASSYLQTGYEQYF
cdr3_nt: TGTGCCAGCAGTTACCTCCAGACAGGGTACGAGCAGTACTTC

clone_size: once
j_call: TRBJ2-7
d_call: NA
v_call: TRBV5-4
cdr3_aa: CASSLLQYEQYF
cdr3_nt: TGTGCCAGCAGCTTGCTACAGTACGAGCAGTACTTC

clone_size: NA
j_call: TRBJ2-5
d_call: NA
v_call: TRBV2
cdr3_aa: CASLEGPGETQYF
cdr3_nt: TGTGCCAGCTTGGAGGGGCCCGGGGAGACCCAGTACTTC

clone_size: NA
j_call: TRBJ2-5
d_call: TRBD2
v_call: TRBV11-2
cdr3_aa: CASSGEGLARFPLGETQYF
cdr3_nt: TGTGCCAGCAGCGGAGAGGGACTAGCGAGGTTCCCATTAGGGGAGACCCAGTACTTC

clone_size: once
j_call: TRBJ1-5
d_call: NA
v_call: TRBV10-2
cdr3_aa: CASSEPGGGQPQHF
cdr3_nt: TGCGCCAGCAGTGAACCGGGGGGAGGTCAGCCCCAGCATTTT

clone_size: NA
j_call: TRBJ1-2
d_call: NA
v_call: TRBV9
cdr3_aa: CASSAPDRVTNYGYTF
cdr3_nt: TGTGCCAGCAGCGCACCAGACAGAGTTACTAACTATGGCTACACCTTC